One and the same sample provided the 32 T cell receptor beta chains below, sequenced in a study of T cell repertoires in cytomegalovirus infection. TCRdb passed the reads through MiXCR, listing each CDR3 protein once. The data show hundreds of thousands of distinct CDR3 sequences, with roughly 23% seen just once and about 20% held by the top ten. The sequencing input was CD8+ T cells from PBMCs. The receptors here all came from a human donor in good health (CMV status not recorded). Some clones in this sample may be carry-over from other donors' samples.

This clonotype was found many times. This rearrangement joins TRBV11-2 to TRBJ2-5; the D is unclear. This CDR3 contains 14 residues. Per germline, CDR1 SGHAT and CDR2 FQNNGV. Between the trimmed V and J ends, which lost 3 bases and 0 bases, there was a span of 8 bases. The CDR3 sequence is CASSFLGYQETQYF. The CDR3 nucleotides read TGTGCCAGCAGCTTTCTGGGGTACCAAGAGACCCAGTACTTC.

The V gene is TRBV7-9, the J gene TRBJ2-3; no firm D call. Germline loops: CDR1 SEHNR, CDR2 FQNEAQ (reference sequence). V lost 2 bases and J lost 3, with 15 bases in between. The CDR3 spans 16 residues. CDR3 loop: CASSLRPLSSTDTQYF. The CDR3 DNA reads as TGTGCCAGCAGCTTACGTCCCCTAAGCTCGACAGATACGCAGTATTTT.

A few counts support this clonotype. The chain recombines TRBV7-9 with TRBJ1-5, with D possibly matching TRBD1 (5 bases). Germline CDR1 and CDR2: SEHNR and FQNEAQ (reference sequence). V lost 5 bases, J lost 6 bases, and 17 bases lay in between. The CDR3 length is 15 residues. Here the CDR3 reads CASSRGDSLSQPQHF. The CDR3 coding sequence is TGTGCCAGCAGCAGAGGGGACTCCTTGTCTCAGCCCCAGCATTTT.

This clonotype was seen at least ten times. This chain connects TRBV7-2 to TRBJ2-1, with a tentative D call TRBD1 (5 bases). V was clipped by 1 base and J by 7 bases, with 11 bases between them. Germline values: CDR1 SGHTA, CDR2 FQGNSA. This CDR3 has 14 residues. The CDR3 region is CASSLGVAGNEQFF. CDR3 coding DNA: TGTGCCAGCAGCTTAGGGGTAGCAGGGAATGAGCAGTTCTTC. Full variable domain (outside the CDR3, taken from reference TRBV7-2 and TRBJ2-1): GAGVSQSPSNKVTEKGKDVELRCDPISGHTALYWYRQSLGQGLEFLIYFQGNSAPDKSGLPSDRFSAERTGGSVSTLTIQRTQQEDSAVYLCASSLGVAGNEQFFGPGTRLTVL.

This clonotype showed up just once. The V call is TRBV28, the J call TRBJ1-5, with D unresolved. The CDR3 has 16 residues. V lost 3 bases, J lost 5 bases, and 17 bases lay in between. Germline CDR1 MDHEN, CDR2 SYDVKM. The CDR3 is CASSFLSSATYQPQHF. The CDR3 region has the DNA TGTGCCAGCAGTTTTTTGTCGTCCGCCACCTATCAGCCCCAGCATTTT.

This clonotype was detected a few times. The chain combines TRBV7-9 with TRBJ2-1; no definite D call. V was cut by 2 bases and J by 8 bases, with 10 bases left in between. The CDR3 loop spans 13 amino acids. CDR1 and CDR2 from the germline V gene are SEHNR and FQNEAQ (reference sequence). The CDR3 reads CASSLSDLDEQFF. The CDR3 bases are TGTGCCAGCAGCTTATCGGATCTAGATGAGCAGTTCTTC.

This clonotype has ten or more counts. The CDR3 bases are TGTGCCAGCACCGGGACCTACAATGAGCAGTTCTTC. Translating it yields CASTGTYNEQFF. This chain uses TRBV11-2 with TRBJ2-1; tentative D call: TRBD2 (5 bases). The V gene lost 7 bases and the J gene lost 2 bases, with 6 bases spanning the gap. The CDR3 sequence is 12 residues long. CDR1 is SGHAT and CDR2 is FQNNGV in the germline V gene.

A few counts support this clonotype. The V gene is TRBV7-9, the J gene TRBJ2-3; D is possibly TRBD1 or TRBD2 (5 bases each). The CDR3 is 14 residues long. The germline V gene has CDR1 SEHNR and CDR2 FQNEAQ (reference sequence). V lost 4 bases and J lost 5, with 13 bases in between. CDR3 region: CASSWADGGDTQYF. The CDR3 DNA is TGTGCCAGCAGCTGGGCGGATGGGGGAGATACGCAGTATTTT.

CDR3 DNA: TGTGCCAGCAGTTACGAGACTAGCGGGGCCAACACAGATACGCAGTATTTT. Its protein is CASSYETSGANTDTQYF. The J gene is TRBJ2-3, the V gene TRBV6-6; TRBD2 aligns across 11 bases. The CDR3 is 17 residues long. Germline assignment: CDR1 MNHNY and CDR2 SVGAGI (reference sequence). V shed 2 bases, J shed 2 bases, and the junction held 6 bases outside the gene matches.

V gene TRBV6-4 combines with J gene TRBJ2-1; the D gene is possibly TRBD2 (6 bases). The germline V gene encodes CDR1 MRHNA and CDR2 SNTAGT. V gave up 5 bases and J gave up 6 bases, with 11 bases separating them. The CDR3 has 13 residues. CDR3 DNA sequence: TGTGCCAGCAGTCCTACTAGCACCAATGAGCAGTTCTTC. Protein product: CASSPTSTNEQFF.

There are a few counts of this clonotype. This chain links TRBV29-1 with TRBJ2-2, with TRBD1 matching over 12 bases. V shed 3 bases and J 7 bases; nucleotides not matched to a gene: 3. The CDR3 spans 14 residues. CDR1 and CDR2 from the germline V gene are SQVTM and ANQGSEA. The CDR3: CSVEGQGAGGELFF. In DNA form, the CDR3 reads TGCAGCGTTGAGGGACAGGGGGCAGGCGGGGAGCTGTTTTTT.

This clonotype occurred many times. V gene TRBV11-1 combines with J gene TRBJ2-1, with D perhaps TRBD1 (5 bases). Trimming took 5 bases from V and 4 from J, leaving 15 bases between them. This CDR3 has 15 amino acids. Germline V gives CDR1 SGHAT, CDR2 FQDESV (reference sequence). The CDR3 spells CASSITAGQYNEQFF. CDR3 nucleotides: TGTGCCAGCAGCATCACCGCAGGGCAATACAATGAGCAGTTCTTC.

This clonotype was counted many times. The chain combines TRBV7-9 with TRBJ2-7, with TRBD1 identical over 7 bases. CDR3 length: 14 amino acids. Germline CDR1 is SEHNR and CDR2 is FQNEAQ (reference sequence). J lost 2 bases, V lost 4 bases, and 5 bases had no gene match. The CDR3 coding sequence is TGTGCCAGCAGCTCCCGGGACAGCCCCTACGAGCAGTACTTC. Encoded protein: CASSSRDSPYEQYF.

The genes are TRBV10-3 and TRBJ1-5; no definite D call. V lost 2 bases and J lost 6, with 11 bases in between. The CDR3 sequence is 14 residues long. Germline CDR1 reads ENHRY; CDR2 reads SYGVKD. The CDR3 region is CAISEDNLPQPQHF. Here the CDR3 DNA reads TGTGCCATCAGTGAGGACAACCTCCCTCAGCCCCAGCATTTT.

This rearrangement joins TRBV19 to TRBJ1-5, with a possible D match to TRBD1 (6 bases). Germline CDR1 LNHDA, CDR2 SQIVND (reference sequence). The CDR3 covers 15 residues. Deletions cut 7 bases from V and 0 bases from J, with 13 bases between. In DNA form, the CDR3 reads TGTGCCAGTACCACAGGGTGGGATAGCAATCAGCCCCAGCATTTT. As protein: CASTTGWDSNQPQHF.

This clonotype was seen repeatedly, ten times or more. The rearrangement joins TRBV5-6 to TRBJ2-2; TRBD1 is a possible D gene (6 bases). The CDR3 runs 17 residues. Trimming pared 2 bases from V and 6 bases from J, leaving 20 bases between. CDR1 is SGHDT, CDR2 YYEEEE, per germline. The DNA for the CDR3 is TGTGCCAGCAGCTTTTCAGTGGCAGGGGTCGTATCCGGGGAGCTGTTTTTT. It is translated as CASSFSVAGVVSGELFF.

In its sample, this clonotype was seen once. This chain connects TRBV5-1 to TRBJ2-3; D gene uncertain. This CDR3 is built from 14 residues. CDR1 is SGHRS and CDR2 is YFSETQ in the germline V gene. V was trimmed by 0 bases and J by 6 bases, leaving 11 bases between them. CDR3 sequence reads: CASSLVPSGDTQYF. The CDR3 DNA is TGCGCCAGCAGCTTGGTACCGTCTGGGGATACGCAGTATTTT.

The J gene is TRBJ2-2, the V gene TRBV3-1; possibly TRBD1 for D (6 bases). Trimming pared 5 bases from V and 4 bases from J, leaving 17 bases between. The CDR3 has 16 residues. Germline V gene lookup returns CDR1 LGHDT and CDR2 YNNKEL (reference sequence). In DNA, the CDR3 is TGTGCCAGCAGCGCGACAGGTTGGACCCCCACCGGGGAGCTGTTTTTT. Protein sequence: CASSATGWTPTGELFF.

This clonotype showed up just a few times. The rearrangement joins TRBV7-6 to TRBJ2-1; D uncertain. CDR1 and CDR2 (germline): SGHVS, FNYEAQ. CDR3 size: 14 residues. V lost 4 bases, J lost 2 bases, and 9 bases lay in between. The CDR3 is CASSSVSAYNEQFF. As DNA, the CDR3 is TGTGCCAGCAGCTCCGTAAGCGCCTACAATGAGCAGTTCTTC. The full variable domain, completed using reference TRBV7-6 and TRBJ2-1, is GAGVSQSPRYKVTKRGQDVALRCDPISGHVSLYWYRQALGQGPEFLTYFNYEAQQDKSGLPNDRFSAERPEGSISTLTIQRTEQRDSAMYRCASSSVSAYNEQFFGPGTRLTVL.

This CDR3 is CASSRPERLNYEQYF. The CDR3 nucleotides are TGTGCCAGCAGCCGCCCCGAGCGCCTAAACTACGAGCAGTACTTC. The chain links TRBV7-9 to TRBJ2-7, with D hard to call. From germline, CDR1 is SEHNR and CDR2 FQNEAQ (reference sequence). The V end was cut by 5 bases, the J end by 3 bases, with 17 bases between. The CDR3 covers 15 residues.

This clonotype came up many times. The CDR3 reads CSARDMADRDQPQHF. CDR3 DNA: TGCAGTGCTAGAGATATGGCGGATAGAGATCAGCCCCAGCATTTT. The rearrangement links TRBV20-1 to TRBJ1-5; D unresolved. The CDR3 is made up of 15 amino acids. The V end was cut by 0 bases, the J end by 5 bases, with 14 bases between. Germline values: CDR1 DFQATT, CDR2 SNEGSKA (reference sequence).

The chain joins TRBV9 to TRBJ2-3; 8 bases agree with TRBD2. The CDR3 contains 15 residues. V shed 2 bases, J shed 2 bases, and the junction held 4 bases outside the gene matches. The germline V gene encodes CDR1 SGDLS and CDR2 YYNGEE. The CDR3 DNA reads as TGTGCCAGCAGCGTCAGCGGGAGAAACACAGATACGCAGTATTTT. Its protein is CASSVSGRNTDTQYF.

This clonotype was observed at least ten times. The chain is built from TRBV7-8 and TRBJ1-1; tentative D call: TRBD1 (6 bases). The CDR3 contains 14 residues. V was shortened by 5 bases and J by 3 bases, with 13 bases between the two germline ends. Germline CDR1 reads SGHVS; CDR2 reads FQNEAQ. This CDR3 reads CASSTRQVDTEAFF. The CDR3 nucleotides are TGTGCCAGCAGCACCCGACAGGTGGACACTGAAGCTTTCTTT.

The V and J genes are TRBV2 and TRBJ2-7; the D gene is possibly TRBD1 (5 bases). Germline CDR1 is SNHLY and CDR2 is FYNNEI. The CDR3 runs 15 residues. The ends were cut back, 3 bases at V and 2 bases at J, with 14 bases in the middle. CDR3 protein: CASSDGQGRAYEQYF. Written as DNA, the CDR3 is TGTGCCAGCAGTGATGGGCAGGGAAGAGCCTACGAGCAGTACTTC.

This clonotype has a handful of counts. The chain links TRBV12-3 or TRBV12-4 to TRBJ2-1; 11 nucleotides align to TRBD1. Losses at the gene ends were 3 bases for V and 7 bases for J; bases not matched to a gene: 5. The CDR3 runs 15 residues. The DNA for the CDR3 is TGTGCCAGCAGTTTTGGGACAGGGGGGCGTAATGAGCAGTTCTTC. Translating gives CASSFGTGGRNEQFF.

V and J are TRBV7-9 and TRBJ2-1; D is possibly TRBD1 (8 bases). The CDR3 is made up of 13 amino acids. The V gene's germline CDR1 is SEHNR and CDR2 FQNEAQ (reference sequence). V lost 8 bases and J lost 6, with 14 bases in between. CDR3 in amino acids: CASQQGGGNEQFF. The CDR3 DNA follows: TGTGCCAGCCAACAGGGGGGGGGCAATGAGCAGTTCTTC.

This clonotype occurred many times. The V call is TRBV12-3 or TRBV12-4, the J call TRBJ1-1; no clear D. The CDR3 loop spans 14 amino acids. Trimming left V 3 bases short and J 1 base short, with 9 bases between. The CDR3 bases are TGTGCCAGCAGTTTTGGACCTCCGAACACTGAAGCTTTCTTT. This codes for CASSFGPPNTEAFF.

This clonotype has more than one count but fewer than ten. The rearrangement uses TRBV6-6 and TRBJ1-1; unclear D gene. V dropped 2 bases and J dropped 11 bases, with 12 bases sitting between them. CDR3 size: 12 residues. Germline assignment: CDR1 MNHNY and CDR2 SVGAGI (reference sequence). The CDR3 DNA reads TGTGCCAGCAGTTACCCCCAACGAATGGCTTTCTTT. Protein product: CASSYPQRMAFF.

J is TRBJ2-7 and V is TRBV2, with TRBD1 identical over 7 bases. With 8 bases clipped from V and 3 bases from J, the junction kept 4 bases outside the gene matches. Germline-derived CDR1 and CDR2 are SNHLY and FYNNEI. The CDR3 runs to 12 residues. CDR3 nucleotide sequence: TGTGCCAGCCTGGGACAGAACTACGAGCAGTACTTC. Translating gives CASLGQNYEQYF. The whole variable domain, remainder taken from reference TRBV2 and TRBJ2-7, is EPEVTQTPSHQVTQMGQEVILRCVPISNHLYFYWYRQILGQKVEFLVSFYNNEISEKSEIFDDQFSVERPDGSNFTLKIRSTKLEDSAMYFCASLGQNYEQYFGPGTRLTVT.

This clonotype was detected ten times or more. The V gene is TRBV7-2, the J gene TRBJ2-7; D perhaps matches TRBD1 (5 bases). The CDR3 is 16 amino acids. Trimming removed 1 base at V and 5 bases at J, with 18 bases between. Germline V gives CDR1 SGHTA, CDR2 FQGNSA. The CDR3 bases are TGTGCCAGCAGCTTAGTAGGTGGGGCGACGATCGACGAGCAGTACTTC. Amino acids: CASSLVGGATIDEQYF. The entire variable domain, with the rest obtained from reference TRBV7-2 and TRBJ2-7, is as follows: GAGVSQSPSNKVTEKGKDVELRCDPISGHTALYWYRQSLGQGLEFLIYFQGNSAPDKSGLPSDRFSAERTGGSVSTLTIQRTQQEDSAVYLCASSLVGGATIDEQYFGPGTRLTVT.

This clonotype was picked up many times. This rearrangement joins TRBV20-1 to TRBJ2-3; 8 bases fit TRBD2. V lost 4 bases to trimming and J lost 3 bases; unmatched junction nucleotides: 9. Germline-derived CDR1 and CDR2 are DFQATT and SNEGSKA (reference sequence). CDR3 length: 15 amino acids. The DNA for the CDR3 is TGCAGTGCTAACACAGAGCGGGGGCCGACAGATACGCAGTATTTT. As protein: CSANTERGPTDTQYF.

In this sample, this clonotype turned up a few times. The rearrangement links TRBV6-1 to TRBJ1-5, with 10 bases matching TRBD1. From germline, CDR1 is MNHNS and CDR2 SASEGT. The CDR3 is 15 residues long. V was pared by 5 bases and J by 6 bases, with 7 bases of the junction left unmatched. This chain's CDR3 is CASSPGTGALQPQHF. In nucleotides, the CDR3 is TGTGCCAGCAGTCCCGGGACAGGGGCGCTTCAGCCCCAGCATTTT.